This T cell receptor beta chain was captured by sequencing in a study of cytomegalovirus exposure and HLA in healthy donors. PCR involved 60 Vbeta and 13 Jbeta primers. Assay used: immunoSEQ multiplex PCR; TCRdb lists only in-frame clones, some missing. The sample records about 98,000 clones, around 68% being singletons. In germline, CDR1 is MNHEY, CDR2 SVGAGI. This CDR3 region has 14 residues. Deletions cut 0 bases from V and 3 bases from J, with 9 bases between. Study-wide results and caveats: Presence/absence results assume similar sequencing depth per donor, which may not hold.

A note on this clone: Antigen: not known.

The chain couples TRBV6-5 to TRBJ2-7, with D maybe TRBD2 (5 bases). Sequencing used PBMCs. The clonotype originates from a man in his forties or fifties in good health and CMV-seronegative. The CDR3 DNA sequence: TGTGCCAGCAGTTACTCAGAGGGATTCTACGAGCAGTACTTC. It yields the protein CASSYSEGFYEQYF.